This record looks at one T cell receptor beta chain sequence and its context. Assay runs were performed at deep level. Profiled with immunoSEQ multiplex PCR; TCRdb holds only in-frame clones, not every one. This sample yields over 2,000,000 clones, of which 93% are seen a single time; roughly 1.7% belongs to the top ten. This record belongs to a study of shared clonotypes between healthy human individuals. Positive CCR7 selection of CD45RO-negative cells yielded the naive CD8 cells, and terminally differentiated effector memory CD45RA+ cells were excluded. Germline V CDR1 and CDR2: SEHNR, FQNEAQ (reference sequence). V dropped 6 bases and J dropped 0; count of bases not matched to a gene: 15. There are 19 residues in the CDR3.

V is TRBV7-9 and J is TRBJ2-7, with 12 bases matching TRBD2. The sample was naive CD8+ T cells from PBMCs. The TCR originated in a man aged 18 to 35 in good health. Some clones in this sample may be carry-over from other donors' samples. As DNA, the CDR3 is TGTGCCAGCAGTCAATACGGGACTAGCGGGCACGAAGTCTCCTACGAGCAGTACTTC. It codes for CASSQYGTSGHEVSYEQYF.